This TCR beta chain was sequenced in a study of T cells after yellow fever vaccination (dated by TCRdb to between 2018 and 2020). Concerning the study at large: Libraries from fractions with low cell numbers were prepared with the SMART-Seq v4 Ultra Low Input RNA kit. The cohort comprised two healthy male donors, one aged 18 to 29 and one aged 30 to 40 years. To track T-cell clones before and after primary and booster YFV17D yellow fever vaccination, bulk TCR alpha and beta repertoires were sequenced longitudinally. Bulk PBMC replicates and cell subsets were isolated from blood drawn at multiple timepoints before and after both primary and secondary immunization. Overall study outcomes, separate from this receptor: A small fraction of clonotypes appeared in both the CD4 and CD8 compartments, likely as a result of convergent recombination. The study included only a couple of donors, which limits how far the findings can be generalized. Computational filtering was needed because FACS-sorted repertoires could contain abundant contaminating clonotypes from the bulk population. The secondary T-cell response was found to be weaker but faster than the primary response, with a peak reached on day 5 rather than on day 15. After the booster, most of the clones that had expanded following primary vaccination were detected again (almost 98% of CD4 and 85% to 90% of CD8), which suggests that memory was broadly maintained.

On this clonotype: Its specific antigen is unknown. The input lacks base qualities; no much larger clone sits a single base away.

Sample treatment or condition, as interpreted from the label and publication: live attenuated yellow fever vaccine strain. PBMCs were isolated from peripheral blood using a standard Ficoll-Paque protocol. Dynabeads CD4 and CD8 positive selection kits were used to isolate CD4 and CD8 T-cell fractions. RNA was extracted with TriZol from bulk PBMCs, CD4 and CD8 fractions, and dextramer-positive and dextramer-negative fractions. Synthesis of TCR cDNA relied on 5'RACE template switching, a step that introduced a universal primer site along with unique molecular identifiers. Priming of cDNA synthesis was performed from both the TCR alpha and TCR beta constant segments. Library amplification used two PCR steps, and the second PCR step added sample barcodes and sequencing adapters. Sequencing of the libraries was done on either Illumina HiSeq 2500 (2x100 bp) or NovaSeq (2x150 bp). The paper's processing steps were these. Reads were demultiplexed and collapsed into UMI consensus sequences with MIGEC, and V(D)J alignment was performed with MiXCR. Clonotypes responding to the vaccine were identified with edgeR on replicate PBMC samples, with the criteria of FDR below 0.01 and a log2 fold change above 5 up to day 15. Bulk clonotypes were assigned CD4 or CD8 identity according to which sequenced CD4 or CD8 repertoire held them at higher abundance. TCRdb's own reprocessing of the public reads used fastp at Q25 and MiXCR and kept productive beta chains. For every CDR3 protein sequence, its rows merge into one entry that carries the most common genes and DNA. For this entry, the V and J calls and clone size follow TCRdb and not the study's own pipeline. Here the sample has about 240,000 distinct CDR3 sequences; 6.9% occur a single time. Of the sample, approximately 0.85% falls within the top ten clones.

The CDR3 sequence holds 15 residues, the cysteine and phenylalanine included. Only the CDR3 portion is preserved as DNA: 45 bases, with reading frame beginning at the first base. Germline trimming: 4 bases from V, 7 bases from J; junction bases outside gene matches: 13. According to the germline V gene, CDR1 reads SGHTA and CDR2 reads FQGNSA. The sequence derives from a man younger than 45 who received the YFV17D yellow fever vaccine. The chain employs TRBV7-2 and TRBJ2-7; the central 7 bases match TRBD1. Material: CD4+ T cells sorted from PBMCs, obtained 15 days after the yellow fever booster vaccination. The DNA sequence follows: TGTGCCAGCAGCTCCCAGGGGGTTATTCCGGGGGAGCAGTACTTC. This translates into CASSSQGVIPGEQYF. Where the CDR3 stops, the reference TRBV7-2 and TRBJ2-7 genes take over; the full variable domain is GAGVSQSPSNKVTEKGKDVELRCDPISGHTALYWYRQSLGQGLEFLIYFQGNSAPDKSGLPSDRFSAERTGGSVSTLTIQRTQQEDSAVYLCASSSQGVIPGEQYFGPGTRLTVT.